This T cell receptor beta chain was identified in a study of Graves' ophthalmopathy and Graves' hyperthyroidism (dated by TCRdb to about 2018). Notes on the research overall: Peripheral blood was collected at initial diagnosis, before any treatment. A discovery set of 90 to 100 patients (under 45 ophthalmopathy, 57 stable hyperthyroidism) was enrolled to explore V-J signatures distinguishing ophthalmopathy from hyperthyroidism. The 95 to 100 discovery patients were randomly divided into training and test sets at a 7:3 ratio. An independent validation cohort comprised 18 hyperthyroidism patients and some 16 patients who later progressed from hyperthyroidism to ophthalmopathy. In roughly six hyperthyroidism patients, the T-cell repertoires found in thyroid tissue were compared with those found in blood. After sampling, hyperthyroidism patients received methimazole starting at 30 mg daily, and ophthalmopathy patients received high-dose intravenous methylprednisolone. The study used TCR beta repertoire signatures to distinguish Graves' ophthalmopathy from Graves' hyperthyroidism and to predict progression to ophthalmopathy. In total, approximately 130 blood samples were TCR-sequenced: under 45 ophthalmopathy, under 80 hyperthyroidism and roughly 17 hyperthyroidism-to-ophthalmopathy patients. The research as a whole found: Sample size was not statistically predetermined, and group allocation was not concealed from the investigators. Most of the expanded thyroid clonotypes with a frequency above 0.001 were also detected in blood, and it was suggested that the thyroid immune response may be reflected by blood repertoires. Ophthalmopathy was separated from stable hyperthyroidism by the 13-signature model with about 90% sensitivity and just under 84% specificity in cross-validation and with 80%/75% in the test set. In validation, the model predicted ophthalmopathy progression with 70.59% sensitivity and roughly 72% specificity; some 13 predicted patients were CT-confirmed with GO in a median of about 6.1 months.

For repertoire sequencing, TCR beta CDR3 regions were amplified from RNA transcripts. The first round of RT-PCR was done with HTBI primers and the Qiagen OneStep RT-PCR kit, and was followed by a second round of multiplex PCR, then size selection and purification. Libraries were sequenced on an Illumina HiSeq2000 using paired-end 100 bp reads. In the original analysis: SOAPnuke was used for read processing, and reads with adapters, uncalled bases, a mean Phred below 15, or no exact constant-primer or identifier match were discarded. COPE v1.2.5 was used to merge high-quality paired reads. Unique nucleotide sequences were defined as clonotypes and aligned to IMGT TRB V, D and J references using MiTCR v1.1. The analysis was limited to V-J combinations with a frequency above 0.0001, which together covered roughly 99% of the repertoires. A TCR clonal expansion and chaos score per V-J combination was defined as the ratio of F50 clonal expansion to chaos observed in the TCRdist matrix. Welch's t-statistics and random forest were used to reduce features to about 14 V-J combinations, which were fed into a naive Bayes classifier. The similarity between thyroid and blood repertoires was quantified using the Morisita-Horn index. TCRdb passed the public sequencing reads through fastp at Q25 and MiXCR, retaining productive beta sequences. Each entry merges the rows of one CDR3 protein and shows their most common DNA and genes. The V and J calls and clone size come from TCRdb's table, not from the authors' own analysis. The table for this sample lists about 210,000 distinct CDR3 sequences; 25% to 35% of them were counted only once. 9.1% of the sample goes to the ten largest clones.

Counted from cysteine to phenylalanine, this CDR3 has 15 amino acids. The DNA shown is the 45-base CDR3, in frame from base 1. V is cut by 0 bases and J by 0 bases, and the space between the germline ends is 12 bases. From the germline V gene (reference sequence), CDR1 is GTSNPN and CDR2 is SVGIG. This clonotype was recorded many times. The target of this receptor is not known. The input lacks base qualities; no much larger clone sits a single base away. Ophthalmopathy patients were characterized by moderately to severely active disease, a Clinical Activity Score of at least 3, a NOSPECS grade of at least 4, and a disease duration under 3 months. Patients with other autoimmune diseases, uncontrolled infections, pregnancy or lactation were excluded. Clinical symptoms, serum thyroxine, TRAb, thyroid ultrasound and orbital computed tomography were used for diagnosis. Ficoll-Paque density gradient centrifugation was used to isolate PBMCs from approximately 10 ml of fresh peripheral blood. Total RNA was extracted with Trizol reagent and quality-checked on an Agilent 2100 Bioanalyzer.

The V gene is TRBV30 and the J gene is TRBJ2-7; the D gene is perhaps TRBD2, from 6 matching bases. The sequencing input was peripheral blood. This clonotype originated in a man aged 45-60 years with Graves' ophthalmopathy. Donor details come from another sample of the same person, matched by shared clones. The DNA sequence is TGTGCCTGGAGTGTACGTCCTAGCGTCTCCTACGAGCAGTACTTC. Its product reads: CAWSVRPSVSYEQYF.